A single sample is the source of the 3 T cell receptor beta chains below, sequenced in a study of CD8+CD57+ T cells in acquired aplastic anemia. TCR beta VDJ and CDR3 were profiled, and genomic DNA was the template. TCRdb passed the reads through MiXCR, listing each CDR3 protein once. The data contain 190,000 or so distinct CDR3 sequences, over 60% of them seen just once; the ten biggest clones take up about 31%. The source material was sorted CD4+, CD8+, or CD8+CD57+ T cells (not recorded which) from PBMCs. The source is a human donor in good health.

The sample holds one count of this clonotype. The chain joins TRBV2 to TRBJ1-1; a weak D match, TRBD1 (5 bases). Germline V gene lookup returns CDR1 SNHLY and CDR2 FYNNEI. The CDR3 is 14 amino acids. V was pared by 3 bases and J by 3 bases, with 11 bases between. CDR3 residues: CASSDQGGDTEAFF. Written as DNA, the CDR3 is TGTGCCAGCAGTGATCAGGGAGGGGACACTGAAGCTTTCTTT.

The rearrangement uses TRBV24-1 and TRBJ2-3; the match to TRBD1 covers 8 bases. CDR1 and CDR2 (germline): KGHDR, SFDVKD. J was trimmed by 5 bases and V by 4 bases; bases with no gene match: 10. The CDR3 consists of 16 residues. The CDR3 region is CATSDLGTGIGDTQYF. The CDR3 nucleotides read TGTGCCACCAGTGACCTCGGGACAGGAATAGGAGATACGCAGTATTTT.

This clonotype occurred a few times. J is TRBJ2-5 and V is TRBV12-3 or TRBV12-4; the match to TRBD2 covers 10 bases. There are 15 residues in the CDR3. The ends lost 6 bases at V and 5 bases at J; junction bases unmatched: 9. For the CDR3, the DNA is TGTGCCAGCAGCATAGAGCGGGAGGGCCGGGAGACCCAGTACTTC. Translating it yields CASSIEREGRETQYF.